These T cell receptor beta chains were read from a single sample in a study of cytomegalovirus exposure and HLA in healthy donors. The protocol was immunoSEQ multiplex PCR, while the TCRdb copy is restricted to in-frame clones and leaves out a portion. This sample has around 110,000 clones; about 80% occur once, and the top ten carry 7% to 8%. Sequencing was carried out using PBMCs. The receptors come from a man aged 30 to 45 in good health and CMV-seronegative. Each CDR3 is given with its conserved first and last residue. Fields, in order: V gene, clone size, J gene, D gene, CDR3 protein, CDR3 DNA. The D gene is left open where the match is weak. Only some rows state a clone size, as once, few, many or a class for expanded clones.

v_gene: TRBV4-1; abundance: once; j_gene: TRBJ2-5; d_gene: TRBD1; CDR3aa: CASSQPGTGDVSETQYF; CDR3nt: TGCGCCAGCAGCCAACCCGGGACAGGGGATGTGAGTGAGACCCAGTACTTC
v_gene: TRBV28; abundance: -; j_gene: TRBJ2-1; d_gene: TRBD1; CDR3aa: CASSSRGRGYNEQFF; CDR3nt: TGTGCCAGCAGTTCTCGAGGCAGGGGGTACAATGAGCAGTTCTTC
v_gene: TRBV18; abundance: -; j_gene: TRBJ2-7; d_gene: TRBD1; CDR3aa: CASSLGQGYEQYF; CDR3nt: TGTGCCAGCTCACTCGGACAGGGTTACGAGCAGTACTTC
v_gene: TRBV2; abundance: -; j_gene: TRBJ1-6; d_gene: -; CDR3aa: CASRARVSNSPLHF; CDR3nt: TGTGCCAGCAGAGCCCGGGTTTCTAATTCACCCCTCCACTTT
v_gene: TRBV6-5; abundance: -; j_gene: TRBJ1-2; d_gene: -; CDR3aa: CASSYQGSSNYGYTF; CDR3nt: TGTGCCAGCAGTTACCAGGGGTCTTCTAACTATGGCTACACCTTC
v_gene: TRBV7-9; abundance: -; j_gene: TRBJ1-1; d_gene: TRBD1; CDR3aa: CSSSTEPGQGAWDTEAFF; CDR3nt: TGTTCCAGCAGTACTGAACCGGGACAGGGGGCTTGGGACACTGAAGCTTTCTTT
v_gene: TRBV7-2; abundance: -; j_gene: TRBJ2-7; d_gene: -; CDR3aa: CASSLAIGQYYEQYF; CDR3nt: TGTGCCAGCAGCCTCGCTATAGGACAGTACTACGAGCAGTACTTC
v_gene: TRBV15; abundance: -; j_gene: TRBJ2-1; d_gene: -; CDR3aa: CATSRRVPPYNEQFF; CDR3nt: TGTGCCACCAGCAGGAGGGTCCCACCCTACAATGAGCAGTTCTTC
v_gene: TRBV5-1; abundance: -; j_gene: TRBJ1-2; d_gene: TRBD1; CDR3aa: CASRAGQGYGYTF; CDR3nt: TGCGCCAGCAGAGCGGGACAGGGATATGGCTACACCTTC
v_gene: TRBV2; abundance: -; j_gene: TRBJ2-3; d_gene: TRBD1; CDR3aa: CASLPLWDRGSTDTQYF; CDR3nt: TGTGCCAGCTTACCTCTTTGGGACAGGGGTAGCACAGATACGCAGTATTTT
v_gene: TRBV2; abundance: -; j_gene: TRBJ2-1; d_gene: -; CDR3aa: CASPRGYNEQFF; CDR3nt: TGTGCCAGTCCCAGGGGCTACAATGAGCAGTTCTTC
v_gene: TRBV28; abundance: -; j_gene: TRBJ2-7; d_gene: -; CDR3aa: CASSRNRVREQYF; CDR3nt: TGTGCCAGCAGTCGTAACAGGGTCCGGGAGCAGTACTTC
v_gene: TRBV13; abundance: -; j_gene: TRBJ2-3; d_gene: -; CDR3aa: CASSTGTISSDTQYF; CDR3nt: TGTGCCAGCAGCACCGGAACTATCAGCAGTGATACGCAGTATTTT
v_gene: TRBV10-3; abundance: -; j_gene: TRBJ1-5; d_gene: TRBD1; CDR3aa: CAISANRGDTSNQPQHF; CDR3nt: TGTGCCATCAGTGCAAACAGGGGAGACACAAGCAATCAGCCCCAGCATTTT
v_gene: TRBV5-4; abundance: few; j_gene: TRBJ1-4; d_gene: -; CDR3aa: CASSYEGAANEKLFF; CDR3nt: TGTGCCAGCAGCTACGAAGGGGCGGCTAATGAAAAACTGTTTTTT
v_gene: TRBV6-5; abundance: -; j_gene: TRBJ2-7; d_gene: -; CDR3aa: CASGGQTYEQYF; CDR3nt: TGTGCCAGCGGAGGACAGACCTACGAGCAGTACTTC
v_gene: TRBV10-2; abundance: -; j_gene: TRBJ2-3; d_gene: TRBD2; CDR3aa: CASGTSGGAGDTQYF; CDR3nt: TGCGCCAGCGGGACTAGCGGGGGGGCCGGAGATACGCAGTATTTT
v_gene: TRBV15; abundance: -; j_gene: TRBJ2-5; d_gene: TRBD1; CDR3aa: CATSSQGDRETQYF; CDR3nt: TGTGCCACCAGCTCACAGGGGGATAGAGAGACCCAGTACTTC
v_gene: TRBV28; abundance: -; j_gene: TRBJ1-3; d_gene: -; CDR3aa: CASSSTGTTGNTIYF; CDR3nt: TGTGCCAGCAGTTCTACAGGGACCACTGGAAACACCATATATTTT